This T cell receptor (beta chain) came from a study of response to subunit inactivated influenza vaccine. General observations from the study: Authors suggested each seasonal influenza vaccination recruits few new T cells.

In TCRdb, the RT-PCR reads were re-called with MiXCR into one record per CDR3 protein. The sample consists of hundreds of thousands of distinct CDR3 sequences, 18% of them appearing once. The CDR3 length is 15 residues. The V end was cut by 3 bases, the J end by 5 bases, with 11 bases between. A note on this clonotype: What it binds is not known.

The material sequenced was PBMCs from blood, taken about 5 days after vaccination. The chain uses TRBV12-3 or TRBV12-4 and TRBJ1-6, with D unclear. This receptor was obtained from a man in his fifties who received an inactivated influenza vaccine. In nucleotides, the CDR3 is TGTGCCAGCAGTTTTAGGGTGCCTCATAATTCACCCCTCCACTTT. Its protein is CASSFRVPHNSPLHF.